This T cell receptor (beta chain) derives from a study of blood T cell repertoires in COVID-19. The overall study: Acute and convalescent COVID-19 specimens originated in the United States, Italy and Spain. T cells, B-cell-depleted T cells, or PBMCs provided the cDNA or gDNA that served as material.

Original methodology: Nucleated cell number was recorded as an estimate derived from reference gene primer amplification. Some clones are missing from TCRdb's copy, which holds only in-frame ones; the method was immunoSEQ multiplex PCR. The DNA gave D and trimming, while V, J and clone size come from that table. The sample has over 20,000 clones, around 83% seen once; the top ten hold 48%. Germline CDR1 is MNHNY and CDR2 is SVGAGI (reference sequence). Trimming took 5 bases from V and 1 from J; bases not matched to a gene: 5. This CDR3 is 15 amino acids long. The specimen was peripheral blood. The genes are TRBV6-6 and TRBJ2-3; 8 bases are a match to TRBD1. The sequence came from a man in his 70s with acute or convalescent COVID-19. The CDR3 sequence is CASSLTGGGTDTQYF. The CDR3 DNA sequence: TGTGCCAGCAGTCTAACAGGGGGTGGCACAGATACGCAGTATTTT.